This T cell receptor (beta chain) comes out of a study of response to subunit inactivated influenza vaccine. Study conclusions and caveats: That few new T cells are recruited by each seasonal influenza vaccination was the authors' suggestion.

CDR3 size: 14 residues. CDR1 is ENHRY and CDR2 is SYGVKD in the germline V gene. The V end was cut by 6 bases, the J end by 1 base, with 12 bases between. This clonotype was counted a few times. Antigen specificity is unknown. One entry per CDR3 protein results from TCRdb running MiXCR on the RT-PCR reads. The data hold over 750,000 distinct CDR3 sequences, with 21% observed a single time. The receptor comes from a man over 45 who received an inactivated influenza vaccine. The sample in question was PBMCs from blood, obtained less than 6 days after vaccination. This chain joins TRBV10-3 and TRBJ1-1; D unresolved. CDR3 bases: TGTGCCATCAGGCACAATGACCGGAACACTGAAGCTTTCTTT. It encodes CAIRHNDRNTEAFF.